This T cell receptor beta chain is from a study of T cells in Graves' hyperthyroidism and ophthalmopathy. RNA transcripts served as the template for amplifying TCR beta CDR3 regions. HTBI primers were used for first-round RT-PCR of the TCR CDR3. A single record per CDR3 protein comes from TCRdb applying MiXCR to the multiplex PCR reads. The sample includes 490,000 or so distinct CDR3 sequences, around 16% of them seen just once. The germline V gene encodes CDR1 SNHLY and CDR2 FYNNEI. The germline V and J ends were trimmed by 4 bases and 4 bases, with 15 bases remaining between them. There are 15 residues in the CDR3. This clonotype was observed at least ten times. The antigen remains undetermined. Findings and limits, study-wide: Also found in blood were most expanded thyroid clonotypes above 0.001.

V usage is TRBV2 and J usage is TRBJ2-3, with no clear D. The receptor was derived from a woman between 25 and 40 years old with Graves' ophthalmopathy. Input material: blood. The CDR3 DNA sequence: TGTGCCAGCAGTGTAGGCAGCCTCAGGTCAGATACGCAGTATTTT. Translated, it gives CASSVGSLRSDTQYF.